This passage covers 8 T cell receptor beta chains from one sample sequenced in a study of blood T cells in healthy people across ages. It was with a sample-barcoded 5' primer and a J-beta primer mix that a second PCR of about 7 to 12 cycles was run. One entry per CDR3 protein, called by TCRdb with MiXCR from the 5' RACE reads. This sample has approximately 1.5 million distinct CDR3 sequences, with about 31% found just once. The sequenced sample consisted of blood. These receptors were collected from a woman aged 25 to 39 in good health.

A few counts support this clonotype. The chain has TRBV11-2 and TRBJ2-5; D is unclear. The J call is in doubt because the DNA end fits TRBJ2-7 better. The CDR3 has 14 residues. Per the germline V gene, CDR1 is SGHAT and CDR2 is FQNNGV. CDR3 nucleotide sequence: TGTGCCAGCAGCTTTGGGCTAGAGTGGTACGAGCAGTACTTC. As protein: CASSFGLEWYEQYF.

On this clonotype itself: No conserved phenylalanine or tryptophan is present at the end of the CDR3, so a read error is the likely explanation. The rearrangement uses TRBV4-1 and TRBJ2-3, with D hard to call. CDR3 length: 15 residues. Germline V gives CDR1 MGHRA, CDR2 YSYEKL. V lost 1 base to trimming and J lost 2 bases, with 10 bases between them. The CDR3 DNA reads as TGCGCCAGCAGCCAAGTAGGCAGTATCACAGATACGCAGTATCTT. Translated: CASSQVGSITDTQYL.

This clonotype was detected ten times or more. The chain links TRBV5-1 to TRBJ2-1; D is unresolved. Trimming stripped 7 bases from V and 10 bases from J, with 12 bases between. The CDR3 has 11 amino acids. Looked up from germline, CDR1 is SGHRS and CDR2 is YFSETQ. DNA for the CDR3: TGCGCCAGCTCGAAACTGGGGGAGCAGTTCTTC. Translated: CASSKLGEQFF.

This chain uses TRBV7-6 with TRBJ2-1; 7 bases agree with TRBD2. CDR1 and CDR2 from the germline V gene are SGHVS and FNYEAQ. This CDR3 is built from 13 residues. V lost 1 base, J lost 9 bases, and 3 bases stayed unmatched. Here the CDR3 DNA reads TGTGCCAGCAGCTTAGAGCCGGGAGGTGAGCAGTTCTTC. Translated: CASSLEPGGEQFF.

This chain uses TRBV5-6 with TRBJ2-1; D possibly corresponds to TRBD2 (5 bases). V was clipped by 4 bases and J by 0 bases, with 14 bases between them. Germline V CDR1 and CDR2: SGHDT, YYEEEE. CDR3 length equals 16 residues. Here the CDR3 DNA reads TGTGCCAGCAGCCCCTACCCGGGGAGCTCCTACAATGAGCAGTTCTTC. Translated, it gives CASSPYPGSSYNEQFF.

The J gene is TRBJ1-2, the V gene TRBV25-1; 7 bases line up with TRBD1. This CDR3 spans 11 amino acids. The germline gives CDR1 MGHDK, CDR2 SYGVNS. V was clipped by 7 bases and J by 8 bases; unmatched bases: 4. The CDR3 here is CASIGGLGYTF. The DNA for the CDR3 is TGTGCCAGCATAGGGGGCCTCGGCTACACCTTC.

The chain carries TRBV12-3 or TRBV12-4 and TRBJ1-2; 8 bases fit TRBD1. The junction had 18 bases not matched to a gene; V was cut back by 11 bases and J by 4 bases. This CDR3 contains 16 residues. CDR3 sequence (DNA): TGTGCCGGCACCTCTTCGCCGACAGGGGCTCTCTATGGCTACACCTTC. This encodes CAGTSSPTGALYGYTF.

V usage is TRBV20-1 and J usage is TRBJ2-5, with TRBD1 matching 7 bases. The CDR3 totals 14 residues. Per germline, CDR1 DFQATT and CDR2 SNEGSKA (reference sequence). The CDR3 is CTFREGATQETQYF. The CDR3 DNA sequence: TGCACTTTTCGAGAGGGGGCAACCCAAGAGACCCAGTACTTC.